Below, 27 T cell receptor beta chains from the same sample are listed, as sequenced in a study of T cell changes during pregnancy in multiple sclerosis. TCRdb's table, derived via immunoSEQ multiplex PCR, lists solely in-frame clones and lacks some. The sample shows about 89,000 clones, around 94% of them seen only once. Here the sequenced sample was peripheral blood, taken in the third trimester of pregnancy. These TCRs come from a female donor with multiple sclerosis, enrolled in a pregnancy study.

V usage is TRBV27 and J usage is TRBJ2-7; D may be TRBD2 (6 bases). This CDR3 spans 14 amino acids. Germline V gene lookup returns CDR1 MNHEY and CDR2 SMNVEV (reference sequence). Trimming removed 4 bases from V and 0 bases from J, with 10 bases in between. The CDR3 loop is CASSYGGVSYEQYF. The DNA for the CDR3 is TGTGCCAGCAGTTACGGGGGAGTCTCCTACGAGCAGTACTTC.

The chain combines TRBV4-3 with TRBJ2-2; 9 bases fit TRBD1. Trimming took 1 base from V and 2 from J; bases not matched to a gene: 2. The CDR3 has 16 amino acids. Germline V lookup: CDR1 LGHNA, CDR2 YSLEER. As DNA, the CDR3 is TGCGCCAGCAGCCAAGGGGACAGGGACAACACCGGGGAGCTGTTTTTT. Its protein is CASSQGDRDNTGELFF.

The V call is TRBV2, the J call TRBJ2-7; weak D call: TRBD2 (5 bases). V was shortened by 1 base and J by 5 bases, with 15 bases between the two germline ends. The CDR3 runs 15 residues. Looked up from germline, CDR1 is SNHLY and CDR2 is FYNNEI. The CDR3 DNA reads as TGTGCCAGCAGTGAAGTTTCGGGGTATCGTGACGAGCAGTACTTC. Protein: CASSEVSGYRDEQYF.

The rearrangement uses TRBV18 and TRBJ2-2, with 7 positions matching TRBD1. In germline, CDR1 is KGHSH, CDR2 LQKENI. The CDR3 runs 17 residues. Trimming at V came to 1 base and at J to 0 bases, leaving 5 bases not matched to a gene. CDR3 in DNA: TGTGCCAGCTCACCACGCCGCGACAGGGCGAACACCGGGGAGCTGTTTTTT. Protein: CASSPRRDRANTGELFF.

The chain uses TRBV14 and TRBJ2-7; a weak D match, TRBD2 (6 bases). The CDR3 length is 14 residues. Germline V CDR1 and CDR2: SGHDN, FVKESK. V gave up 4 bases and J gave up 5 bases, with 15 bases separating them. The CDR3 region has the DNA TGTGCCAGCAGCCTAGGGAGGAAGAGGGACGAGCAGTACTTC. This gives the protein CASSLGRKRDEQYF.

CDR3 sequence: CASSSGLAGGYEQYF. The DNA for the CDR3 is TGCGCCAGCAGCTCGGGACTAGCGGGGGGCTACGAGCAGTACTTC. The J gene is TRBJ2-7, the V gene TRBV5-1, with 15 bases lining up with TRBD2. CDR1 and CDR2 from the germline V gene are SGHRS and YFSETQ. Trimming cost V 3 bases and J 3 bases; bases outside gene matches: 1. CDR3 length: 15 amino acids.

The V call is TRBV4-1, the J call TRBJ2-1, with 11 bases aligning to TRBD2. This CDR3 is 16 amino acids long. J gave up 5 bases and V 4 bases, and 7 bases lay outside the gene matches. CDR1 is MGHRA, CDR2 YSYEKL, per germline. The CDR3 nucleotides are TGCGCCAGCAGCCGTTCGGGACTAGCGGTCGACAATGAGCAGTTCTTC. Its translation is CASSRSGLAVDNEQFF.

The chain combines TRBV7-9 with TRBJ2-1; TRBD2 aligns across 9 bases. Germline values: CDR1 SEHNR, CDR2 FQNEAQ (reference sequence). Germline trimming cut 4 bases from V and 1 base from J; bases unmatched to any gene: 2. This CDR3 is 15 amino acids long. The CDR3 bases are TGTGCCAGCAGCTCTCTAGCGGGGTCCTACAATGAGCAGTTCTTC. This translates into CASSSLAGSYNEQFF.

V gene TRBV29-1 combines with J gene TRBJ2-1, with D maybe TRBD1 (5 bases). The CDR3 spans 12 residues. With 6 bases removed from V and 5 bases from J, the gap between germline ends came to 11 bases. From germline, CDR1 is SQVTM and CDR2 ANQGSEA. Written as DNA, the CDR3 is TGCAGCGTCCCTGGCAGGGACAATGAGCAGTTCTTC. This encodes CSVPGRDNEQFF.

V gene TRBV7-8 combines with J gene TRBJ2-7; TRBD2 agrees at 8 bases. With V trimmed by 0 bases and J by 4 bases, 8 bases remained unmatched. The CDR3 has 16 amino acids. In germline, CDR1 is SGHVS, CDR2 FQNEAQ. CDR3 residues: CASSLATAGEMYEQYF. CDR3 DNA: TGTGCCAGCAGCTTAGCCACAGCGGGAGAGATGTACGAGCAGTACTTC.

The genes are TRBV29-1 and TRBJ2-1; 7 nucleotides match TRBD2. Trimming cost V 7 bases and J 6 bases; bases outside gene matches: 9. The CDR3 runs 13 residues. The germline V gene has CDR1 SQVTM and CDR2 ANQGSEA. The CDR3 bases are TGCAGCGCCACGGGAGGTGGGTTCAATGAGCAGTTCTTC. This translates into CSATGGGFNEQFF.

Written as DNA, the CDR3 is TGCAGCGTTCTTTGGACTAGCGGACCCTACAATGAGCAGTTCTTC. This sequence encodes CSVLWTSGPYNEQFF. The chain combines TRBV29-1 with TRBJ2-1, with 10 positions matching TRBD2. The CDR3 sequence is 15 residues long. Germline CDR1 is SQVTM and CDR2 is ANQGSEA. V was pared by 5 bases and J by 2 bases, with 6 bases of the junction left unmatched.

The CDR3 loop is CASSESKGLNQPQHF. The CDR3 DNA follows: TGCGCCAGCAGTGAGTCAAAAGGACTCAATCAGCCCCAGCATTTT. This chain joins TRBV10-2 and TRBJ1-5; no reliable D call. This CDR3 region has 15 residues. Trimming pared 0 bases from V and 3 bases from J, leaving 9 bases between. The germline V gene has CDR1 WSHSY and CDR2 SAAADI.

This rearrangement joins TRBV6-1 to TRBJ2-2, with D tentatively TRBD1 (5 bases). Germline assignment: CDR1 MNHNS and CDR2 SASEGT. CDR3 size: 14 residues. Deletions cut 4 bases from V and 5 bases from J, with 11 bases between. The CDR3 protein is CASSGQGRTGELFF. In DNA form, the CDR3 reads TGTGCCAGCAGTGGTCAGGGTAGGACCGGGGAGCTGTTTTTT.

The chain carries TRBV27 and TRBJ2-1, with D unclear. Germline CDR1 is MNHEY and CDR2 is SMNVEV (reference sequence). Trimming pared 0 bases from V and 4 bases from J, leaving 7 bases between. The CDR3 length is 14 residues. In DNA form, the CDR3 reads TGTGCCAGCAGTTTATCCCGGTCTTACAATGAGCAGTTCTTC. Protein sequence: CASSLSRSYNEQFF.

The chain joins TRBV6-5 to TRBJ1-1, with D possibly being TRBD1 (6 bases). The CDR3 consists of 15 residues. Trimming cost V 6 bases and J 3 bases, with 17 bases left between them. Germline CDR1 MNHEY, CDR2 SVGAGI. The CDR3 spells CASRGSGAGDTEAFF. In DNA form, the CDR3 reads TGTGCCAGCAGGGGTTCGGGGGCGGGGGACACTGAAGCTTTCTTT.

V usage is TRBV7-2 and J usage is TRBJ1-1; D call uncertain. CDR3 length: 17 amino acids. V was trimmed by 7 bases and J by 4 bases, leaving 25 bases between them. CDR1 is SGHTA and CDR2 is FQGNSA in the germline V gene. The CDR3 reads CASTSQAPRFGGTEAFF. The CDR3 DNA reads TGTGCCAGCACCTCCCAAGCCCCACGGTTTGGTGGCACTGAAGCTTTCTTT.

For the CDR3, the DNA is TGTGCCAGCAGCCATGAGAGGACTGAAGCTTTCTTT. Amino acid sequence: CASSHERTEAFF. The V gene is TRBV7-9, the J gene TRBJ1-1; D call uncertain. The CDR3 runs to 12 residues. Germline V lookup: CDR1 SEHNR, CDR2 FQNEAQ (reference sequence). The V gene lost 5 bases and the J gene lost 5 bases, with 9 bases spanning the gap.

This chain connects TRBV19 to TRBJ1-2; D is uncertain. This CDR3 contains 12 residues. The germline gives CDR1 LNHDA, CDR2 SQIVND (reference sequence). Trimming removed 2 bases from V and 8 bases from J, with 9 bases in between. The CDR3 DNA reads TGTGCCAGTAGTATATTGGGCTACGGCTACACCTTC. Amino acid sequence: CASSILGYGYTF.

The chain couples TRBV5-4 to TRBJ2-3, with D perhaps matching TRBD1 (6 bases). Trimming cost V 4 bases and J 1 base, with 10 bases left between them. Germline loops: CDR1 SGHNT, CDR2 YYREEE (reference sequence). The CDR3 consists of 14 residues. CDR3: CASSLGTRTDTQYF. Here the CDR3 DNA reads TGTGCCAGCAGCCTTGGGACACGCACAGATACGCAGTATTTT.

The V gene is TRBV6-5, the J gene TRBJ2-7; 13 bases are shared with TRBD2. CDR3 size: 15 residues. Germline V lookup: CDR1 MNHEY, CDR2 SVGAGI. The V gene end was trimmed by 4 bases and the J gene end by 5 bases; junction bases not matched to a gene: 5. The CDR3 sequence: CASSFFGLAGDEQYF. CDR3 coding DNA: TGTGCCAGCAGTTTTTTTGGACTAGCGGGAGACGAGCAGTACTTC.

This chain uses TRBV19 with TRBJ2-2; D remains ambiguous. This CDR3 is built from 14 residues. Germline V gives CDR1 LNHDA, CDR2 SQIVND (reference sequence). Between the trimmed V and J ends, which lost 8 bases and 4 bases, there was a span of 14 bases. The CDR3 sequence: CASARSAATGELFF. CDR3 in DNA: TGTGCCAGTGCTAGGAGCGCGGCCACCGGGGAGCTGTTTTTT.

CDR3 bases: TGTGCCAGCAGCTTGGCCGGGGGAATCGGCACTGAAGCTTTCTTT. Protein: CASSLAGGIGTEAFF. This rearrangement joins TRBV5-5 to TRBJ1-1; weak D call: TRBD1 (5 bases). The CDR3 is 15 amino acids. From germline, CDR1 is SGHKS and CDR2 YYEKEE (reference sequence). Trimming stripped 0 bases from V and 4 bases from J, with 13 bases between.

This sequence joins TRBV27 and TRBJ1-1; D possibly corresponds to TRBD1 (6 bases). Germline V gives CDR1 MNHEY, CDR2 SMNVEV (reference sequence). The V end was cut by 3 bases, the J end by 2 bases, with 16 bases between. The CDR3 has 16 amino acids. CDR3 DNA: TGTGCCAGCAGTTTTTCCTCGACAGGCACTAACACTGAAGCTTTCTTT. It is translated as CASSFSSTGTNTEAFF.

This chain joins TRBV7-9 and TRBJ1-1; D not certain. V was cut by 3 bases and J by 9 bases, with 11 bases left in between. The CDR3 length is 12 residues. Germline V CDR1 and CDR2: SEHNR, FQNEAQ (reference sequence). CDR3 in DNA: TGTGCCAGCAGCTTGGGCAGACGGAAAGCTTTCTTT. Translated: CASSLGRRKAFF.

This rearrangement joins TRBV30 to TRBJ2-3, with TRBD2 matching 13 bases. V lost 0 bases, J lost 5 bases, and 8 bases stayed unmatched. The CDR3 loop spans 17 amino acids. CDR1 and CDR2 from the germline V gene are GTSNPN and SVGIG (reference sequence). The CDR3 loop reads CAWSVTSGRATKDTQYF. CDR3 nucleotide sequence: TGTGCCTGGAGTGTAACTAGCGGGAGGGCCACTAAAGATACGCAGTATTTT.

V and J are TRBV2 and TRBJ2-2; 10 nucleotides line up with TRBD2. The CDR3 is 16 amino acids. Germline CDR1 reads SNHLY; CDR2 reads FYNNEI. V trimming: 6 bases; J trimming: 7 bases; junction bases outside the gene matches: 11. The CDR3, as DNA: TGTGCCAGCAGAAGAGGGGGACTAGCGTATGGCGGGGAGCTGTTTTTT. It encodes CASRRGGLAYGGELFF.